Here is one T cell receptor (beta chain) with its context. No cognate antigen has been identified for it. Per-base qualities were not stored, and no clone one base away is much larger. TCRbeta CDR3 regions were amplified from genomic DNA by means of the immunoSEQ Assay, a bias-controlled multiplex PCR. Per the original workflow: The number of nucleated cells in each sample was estimated from the amplification of reference gene primers within the assay. To quantify the absolute abundance of each unique TCRbeta CDR3 rearrangement, sequence reads were collapsed and filtered. For each sample, productive Simpson clonality was calculated as the square root of Simpson's diversity index over productive rearrangements. TCRdb provides this immuneACCESS table in a form limited to in-frame rearrangements. Some clones are lacking; in checked studies, under half of them reflect an unresolved V gene, and why the rest are absent is not known. V and J calls and clone size are those listed in that table; D and trimming were worked out from the DNA. Counted in this sample were about 70,000 clones; about 81% of them appeared once. 15% to 18% of the sample rests with the top ten.

Whole blood was collected in K2EDTA tubes by collaborating institutions according to the institutions' own protocols. For TCRbeta analysis, collaborators shipped samples as frozen whole blood, isolated PBMCs, or DNA extracted from either of those sample types. V lost 0 bases and J lost 0 bases; the stretch between them is 9 bases long. The germline V gene provides CDR1 ENHRY and CDR2 SYGVKD. From the cysteine through the phenylalanine, the CDR3 covers 16 amino acids. Left in the record is the CDR3 DNA by itself, 48 bases read in frame from the first base. The data belong to a study of blood T cell repertoires in COVID-19 (dated by TCRdb to 2018 to 2021). In the study overall: Samples from collaborators originated in the United States, Italy and Spain and spanned both the acute and convalescent phases of COVID-19. The material from the prospective study consisted of cDNA or gDNA derived from T cells, B-cell-depleted T cells, or PBMCs. Subjects who had been exposed to COVID-19, were actively infected with it, or had recovered from it provided the deeply sampled blood TCRbeta repertoires that made up the dataset. The repertoires were made available in a free public database intended to serve as a resource for research on the immune response to SARS-CoV-2. Samples came from the ongoing ImmuneRACE study (first 160 participants) plus 1,254 subjects from 6 global collaborators. The sample metadata nearly always contained a de-identified subject ID, COVID-19 status, age in years and sex. Where available, HLA class I and class II types were taken from metadata supplied by the sample provider and were not determined by assay-based typing.

The research as a whole found: How much clinical and demographic metadata was included differed by source and by participant, and the metadata was provided uncurated.

The receptor's source is a man at least 80 years old with acute or convalescent COVID-19. The rearrangement joined TRBV10-3 to TRBJ2-1, with TRBD2 as a weak D call on 5 bases. The sequenced material came from peripheral blood. The CDR3: CAISESTGSSYNEQFF. The DNA is as follows: TGTGCCATCAGTGAGTCGACGGGGAGCTCCTACAATGAGCAGTTCTTC.